This T cell receptor beta chain was recovered during a study of blood T cell repertoires in COVID-19. The wider study: The study drew acute and convalescent COVID-19 samples from the United States, Italy and Spain. Nucleic acid was either cDNA or gDNA, and it came from T cells, B-cell-depleted T cells, or PBMCs.

Germline lookup yields CDR1 SGHAT and CDR2 FQNNGV. The CDR3 is 15 amino acids. Trimming took 5 bases from V and 0 from J; bases not matched to a gene: 5. This clone showed up just a few times. As processed by the authors: It was from reference gene primer amplification that nucleated cell counts were estimated. Assay used: immunoSEQ multiplex PCR; TCRdb lists only in-frame clones, some missing. V, J and clone size are taken as reported in that table, and D and trimming were inferred from the DNA itself. The table shows 95,000 to 150,000 clones, with roughly 85% occurring only once. Sequenced: peripheral blood. The chain combines TRBV11-2 with TRBJ2-3, with 7 positions matching TRBD2. The TCR was taken from a human donor in a cohort sampled during active COVID-19. Here the CDR3 reads CASSRWGGSTDTQYF. The CDR3, as DNA: TGTGCCAGCAGCCGCTGGGGGGGGAGCACAGATACGCAGTATTTT.